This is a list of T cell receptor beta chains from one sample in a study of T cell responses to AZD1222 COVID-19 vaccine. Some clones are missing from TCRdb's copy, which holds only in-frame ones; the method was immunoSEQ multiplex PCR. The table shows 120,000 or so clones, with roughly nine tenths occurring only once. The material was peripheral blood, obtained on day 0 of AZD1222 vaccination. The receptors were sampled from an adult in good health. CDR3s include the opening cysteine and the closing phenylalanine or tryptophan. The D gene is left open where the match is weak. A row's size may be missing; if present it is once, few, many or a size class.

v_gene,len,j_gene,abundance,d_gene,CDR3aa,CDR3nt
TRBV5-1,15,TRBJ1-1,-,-,CASSWGHGDLTEAFF,TGCGCCAGCAGCTGGGGGCACGGTGACCTCACTGAAGCTTTCTTT
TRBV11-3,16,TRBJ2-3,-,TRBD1,CASSLGDRASTDTQYF,TGTGCCAGCAGCTTAGGGGACAGGGCCTCCACAGATACGCAGTATTTT
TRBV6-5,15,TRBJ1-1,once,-,CASSYSTGLHTEAFF,TGTGCCAGCAGTTACTCGACGGGGTTGCACACTGAAGCTTTCTTT
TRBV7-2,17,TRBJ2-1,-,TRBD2,CASSLAQLAGGRNEQFF,TGTGCCAGCAGCTTAGCGCAGCTAGCGGGGGGTCGCAATGAGCAGTTCTTC
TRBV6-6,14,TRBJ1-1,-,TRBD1,CASSVQGALTEAFF,TGTGCCAGCAGTGTACAGGGGGCCCTCACTGAAGCTTTCTTT
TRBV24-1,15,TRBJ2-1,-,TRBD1,CATSDGGTGDNEQFF,TGTGCCACCAGTGACGGGGGGACAGGGGACAATGAGCAGTTCTTC
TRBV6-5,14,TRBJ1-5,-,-,CASSRPGGNQPQHF,TGTGCCAGCAGCCGCCCGGGGGGAAATCAGCCCCAGCATTTT
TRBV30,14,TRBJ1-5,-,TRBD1,CAWSVTGGYQPQHF,TGTGCCTGGAGTGTAACAGGGGGCTATCAGCCCCAGCATTTT
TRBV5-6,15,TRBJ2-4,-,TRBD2,CASSSWTRRENIQYF,TGTGCCAGCAGCTCGTGGACTAGAAGGGAGAACATTCAGTACTTC
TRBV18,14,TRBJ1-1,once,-,CASSPPSGRGEAFF,TGTGCCAGCTCACCACCTTCCGGGCGCGGTGAAGCTTTCTTT
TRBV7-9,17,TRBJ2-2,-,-,CASSLALGAQNTGELFF,TGTGCCAGCAGCTTAGCGCTCGGGGCCCAGAACACCGGGGAGCTGTTTTTT
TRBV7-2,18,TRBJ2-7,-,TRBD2,CASSLERVASGRGHEQYF,TGTGCCAGCAGCTTAGAGAGGGTAGCTAGCGGGAGAGGCCACGAGCAGTACTTC
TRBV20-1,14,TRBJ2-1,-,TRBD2,CSASPGGSYNEQFF,TGCAGTGCTAGTCCGGGAGGTTCCTACAATGAGCAGTTCTTC
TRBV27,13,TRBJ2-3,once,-,CASRLGNTDTQYF,TGTGCCAGCCGATTAGGGAACACAGATACGCAGTATTTT
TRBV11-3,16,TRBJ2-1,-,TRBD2,CASSLGGGTSTSEQFF,TGTGCCAGCAGCTTAGGAGGGGGGACTAGCACCAGTGAGCAGTTCTTC
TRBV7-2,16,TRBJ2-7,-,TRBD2,CASSLGGLAGSYEQYF,TGTGCCAGCAGCTTAGGGGGACTAGCGGGGTCCTACGAGCAGTACTTC
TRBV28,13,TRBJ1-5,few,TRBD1,CASSTPAQGLQHF,TGTGCCAGCAGTACCCCCGCACAGGGGCTCCAGCATTTT
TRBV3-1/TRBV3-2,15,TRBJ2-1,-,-,CASSQASNLNNEQFF,TGTGCCAGCAGCCAAGCTAGTAACCTTAACAATGAGCAGTTCTTC
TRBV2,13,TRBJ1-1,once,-,CASNSRENTEAFF,TGTGCCAGCAATTCCCGGGAGAACACTGAAGCTTTCTTT
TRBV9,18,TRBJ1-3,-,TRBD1,CASSVGNRGASSGNTIYF,TGTGCCAGCAGCGTGGGTAACAGGGGGGCTAGCTCTGGAAACACCATATATTTT
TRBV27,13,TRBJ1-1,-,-,CASRPYMNTEAFF,TGTGCCAGCCGCCCCTATATGAACACTGAAGCTTTCTTT
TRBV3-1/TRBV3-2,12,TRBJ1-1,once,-,CASSQGNREAFF,TGTGCCAGCAGCCAAGGAAACAGAGAAGCTTTCTTT
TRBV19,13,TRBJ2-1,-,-,CASSRRENNEQFF,TGTGCCAGTAGTAGGAGGGAAAACAATGAGCAGTTCTTC
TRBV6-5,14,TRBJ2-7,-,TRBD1,CASSQTGAFYEQYF,TGTGCCAGCAGCCAGACAGGGGCCTTCTACGAGCAGTACTTC
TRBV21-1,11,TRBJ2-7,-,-,CASSKGDEQYF,TGTGCCAGCAGCAAAGGGGACGAGCAGTACTTC
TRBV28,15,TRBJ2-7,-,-,CASSSSSGLSYEQYF,TGTGCCAGCAGCTCCAGTAGCGGCCTCTCCTACGAGCAGTACTTC
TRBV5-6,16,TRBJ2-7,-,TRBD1,CASSPLGQQSSYEQYF,TGTGCCAGCAGCCCACTGGGACAGCAAAGCTCCTACGAGCAGTACTTC
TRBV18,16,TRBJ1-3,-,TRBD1,CASSPTGPSSGNTIYF,TGTGCCAGCTCACCGACAGGGCCAAGCTCTGGAAACACCATATATTTT